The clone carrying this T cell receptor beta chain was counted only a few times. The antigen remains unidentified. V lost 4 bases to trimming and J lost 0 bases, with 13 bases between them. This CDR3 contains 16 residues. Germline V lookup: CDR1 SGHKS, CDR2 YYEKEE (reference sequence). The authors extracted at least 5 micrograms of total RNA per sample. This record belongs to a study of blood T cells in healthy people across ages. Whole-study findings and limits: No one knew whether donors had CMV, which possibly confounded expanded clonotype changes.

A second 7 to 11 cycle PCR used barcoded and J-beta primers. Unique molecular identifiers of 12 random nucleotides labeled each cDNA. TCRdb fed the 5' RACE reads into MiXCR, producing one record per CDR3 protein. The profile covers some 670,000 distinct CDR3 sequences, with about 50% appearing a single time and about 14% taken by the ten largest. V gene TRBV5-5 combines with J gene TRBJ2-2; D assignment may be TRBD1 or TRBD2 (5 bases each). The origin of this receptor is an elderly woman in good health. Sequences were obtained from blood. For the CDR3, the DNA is TGTGCCAGCAGCCCGTTGGGACCGACGAACACCGGGGAGCTGTTTTTT. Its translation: CASSPLGPTNTGELFF.